The 15 T cell receptor beta chains given below trace back to one sample, sequenced in a study of a mutant IDH1 vaccine in newly diagnosed glioma. Stated time point: baseline, week 1 (first vaccination visit). This sample's treatment: pre-vaccination baseline after standard-of-care therapy. Assay: immunoSEQ multiplex PCR; the TCRdb copy retains only in-frame clones and omits some. The table includes 80,000 to 100,000 clones, approximately 80% detected once. The sample consisted of PBMCs, taken from a glioma patient treated with radiotherapy, temozolomide or both. The receptors originated from a man aged 35-49 years with glioma. Some clones in this sample may be carry-over from other donors' samples.

This chain joins TRBV5-6 and TRBJ2-7; D ambiguous. Trimming took off 0 bases at V and 0 bases at J, with 7 bases between the two ends. CDR3 length: 14 amino acids. The germline V gene encodes CDR1 SGHDT and CDR2 YYEEEE. As DNA, the CDR3 is TGTGCCAGCAGCTTGGGCTTACTCTCCTACGAGCAGTACTTC. This encodes CASSLGLLSYEQYF.

The chain uses TRBV5-1 and TRBJ1-1; D is uncertain. Germline-derived CDR1 and CDR2 are SGHRS and YFSETQ. The CDR3 contains 15 residues. V lost 4 bases, J lost 9 bases, and 22 bases lay in between. The CDR3 nucleotides read TGCGCCAGCAGCGAAGCGCTGGGTCGGACGCGAAAAGCTTTCTTT. The encoded protein is CASSEALGRTRKAFF.

This clone was detected a few times. V is TRBV10-3 and J is TRBJ1-5, with 11 bases identical to TRBD1. The length of the CDR3 is 14 residues. The V and J ends lost 4 bases and 4 bases, in that order; junction bases with no gene match: 0. Germline assignment: CDR1 ENHRY and CDR2 SYGVKD. As DNA, the CDR3 is TGTGCCATCAGTGGGGACAGGGGGAATCAGCCCCAGCATTTT. This gives the protein CAISGDRGNQPQHF.

This clone was picked up one time. The chain uses TRBV19 and TRBJ2-7; D is possibly TRBD1 or TRBD2 (6 bases each). The CDR3 runs 15 residues. Per the germline V gene, CDR1 is LNHDA and CDR2 is SQIVND (reference sequence). V lost 6 bases to trimming and J lost 0 bases, with 15 bases between them. The CDR3 is CASSRGDTVSYEQYF. The CDR3 nucleotides read TGTGCCAGTAGCCGCGGGGACACAGTCTCCTACGAGCAGTACTTC.

The CDR3 coding sequence is TGCAGCGTTGAATCCCGGGGAGAGACCCAGTACTTC. This codes for CSVESRGETQYF. The genes are TRBV29-1 and TRBJ2-5; D perhaps matches TRBD2 (5 bases). V was cut by 2 bases and J by 4 bases, with 8 bases left in between. The CDR3 totals 12 residues. Germline assignment: CDR1 SQVTM and CDR2 ANQGSEA.

The CDR3 DNA follows: TGCAGTGCTAGAAGGGGATACACCATATATTTT. Protein sequence: CSARRGYTIYF. V and J are TRBV20-1 and TRBJ1-3; weak D call: TRBD1 (5 bases). Germline lookup yields CDR1 DFQATT and CDR2 SNEGSKA (reference sequence). V was shortened by 2 bases and J by 8 bases, with 7 bases between the two germline ends. This CDR3 contains 11 residues.

The chain employs TRBV5-6 and TRBJ2-7; D is perhaps TRBD1 or TRBD2 (5 bases each). Germline CDR1 reads SGHDT; CDR2 reads YYEEEE. Trimming shortened V by 2 bases and J by 1 base, and 10 bases separated the two germline ends. The CDR3 runs 14 residues. The CDR3 DNA reads TGTGCCAGCAGCTTCCGGGACGGGTCCTACGAGCAGTACTTC. The encoded protein is CASSFRDGSYEQYF.

The gene calls are TRBV6-1 and TRBJ1-4; 8 positions match TRBD1. The CDR3 sequence is 16 residues long. V was clipped by 4 bases and J by 5 bases; unmatched bases: 9. CDR1 and CDR2 from the germline V gene are MNHNS and SASEGT. In DNA form, the CDR3 reads TGTGCCAGCAGTGTGGTAAACAGGGGGGAAAATGAAAAACTGTTTTTT. As protein: CASSVVNRGENEKLFF.

The chain recombines TRBV5-1 with TRBJ1-5; D is undetermined. Germline lookup yields CDR1 SGHRS and CDR2 YFSETQ. The ends were cut back, 0 bases at V and 2 bases at J, with 9 bases in the middle. This CDR3 is built from 15 residues. The CDR3 loop is CASSLGEGGNQPQHF. For the CDR3, the DNA is TGCGCCAGCAGCTTGGGAGAGGGTGGCAATCAGCCCCAGCATTTT.

The J gene is TRBJ2-6, the V gene TRBV19; TRBD1 matches at 7 bases. Looked up from germline, CDR1 is LNHDA and CDR2 is SQIVND (reference sequence). After removal of 5 bases from V and 0 bases from J, the junction contained 10 bases not matched to a gene. The CDR3 runs 18 residues. This CDR3 reads CASSADRFRRSGANVLTF. CDR3 sequence (DNA): TGTGCCAGTAGTGCGGACAGGTTCCGCCGCTCTGGGGCCAACGTCCTGACTTTC. Full variable domain (remainder filled in from reference TRBV19 and TRBJ2-6): DGGITQSPKYLFRKEGQNVTLSCEQNLNHDAMYWYRQDPGQGLRLIYYSQIVNDFQKGDIAEGYSVSREKKESFPLTVTSAQKNPTAFYLCASSADRFRRSGANVLTFGAGSRLTVL.

The V call is TRBV4-1, the J call TRBJ1-3, with D perhaps matching TRBD1 (6 bases). Trimming took off 5 bases at V and 4 bases at J, with 18 bases between the two ends. The CDR3 is 16 residues long. In germline, CDR1 is MGHRA, CDR2 YSYEKL. The CDR3 loop reads CASSYSNTGFGNTIYF. The CDR3 DNA is TGCGCCAGCAGCTACTCAAATACAGGGTTCGGAAACACCATATATTTT.

J is TRBJ2-2 and V is TRBV4-1; D is unresolved. There are 13 residues in the CDR3. Germline lookup yields CDR1 MGHRA and CDR2 YSYEKL. With 1 base removed from V and 4 bases from J, the gap between germline ends came to 4 bases. The CDR3: CASSQAPTGELFF. Written as DNA, the CDR3 is TGCGCCAGCAGCCAAGCCCCCACCGGGGAGCTGTTTTTT.

The V and J genes are TRBV9 and TRBJ2-2; TRBD1 matches 7 bases. The CDR3 has 16 amino acids. V gave up 1 base and J gave up 0 bases; unmatched junction bases: 3. CDR1 SGDLS and CDR2 YYNGEE come from the germline V gene. CDR3 in DNA: TGTGCCAGCAGCGTATCCGGGACAGCGAACACCGGGGAGCTGTTTTTT. The encoded protein is CASSVSGTANTGELFF.

The chain uses TRBV6-5 and TRBJ1-5; TRBD1 aligns across 10 bases. Trimming cost V 5 bases and J 4 bases; bases outside gene matches: 5. The CDR3 totals 15 residues. Germline V CDR1 and CDR2: MNHEY, SVGAGI. The CDR3 here is CASSITGQGNQPQHF. The CDR3 DNA sequence: TGTGCCAGCAGTATAACGGGACAGGGGAATCAGCCCCAGCATTTT.

This clone has a count of ten or more. The identical CDR3 is also encoded by other nucleotide sequences in the sample. The chain has TRBV7-9 and TRBJ1-5, with D maybe TRBD1 (5 bases). The CDR3 is made up of 15 amino acids. The germline V gene has CDR1 SEHNR and CDR2 FQNEAQ (reference sequence). Between the trimmed V and J ends, which lost 5 bases and 0 bases, there was a span of 11 bases. The CDR3 DNA sequence: TGTGCCAGCAGCCTCGGGGGATATAGCAATCAGCCCCAGCATTTT. It codes for CASSLGGYSNQPQHF.